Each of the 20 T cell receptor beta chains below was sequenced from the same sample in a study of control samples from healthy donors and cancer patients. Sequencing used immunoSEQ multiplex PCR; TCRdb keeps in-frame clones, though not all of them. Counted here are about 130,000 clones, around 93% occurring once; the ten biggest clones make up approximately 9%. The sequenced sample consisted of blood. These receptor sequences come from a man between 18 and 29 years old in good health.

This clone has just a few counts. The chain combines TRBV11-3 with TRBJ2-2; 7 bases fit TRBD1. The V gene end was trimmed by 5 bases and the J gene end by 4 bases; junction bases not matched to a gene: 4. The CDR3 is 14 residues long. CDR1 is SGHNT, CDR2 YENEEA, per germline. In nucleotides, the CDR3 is TGTGCCAGCAGCGTGGGGACAGCCACCGGGGAGCTGTTTTTT. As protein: CASSVGTATGELFF.

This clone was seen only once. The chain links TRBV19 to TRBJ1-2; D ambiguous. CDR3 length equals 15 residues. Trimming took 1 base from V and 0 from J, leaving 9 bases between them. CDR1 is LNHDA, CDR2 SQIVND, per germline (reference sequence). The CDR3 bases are TGTGCCAGTAGTATAGTTGCCACCTCTAACTATGGCTACACCTTC. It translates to CASSIVATSNYGYTF.

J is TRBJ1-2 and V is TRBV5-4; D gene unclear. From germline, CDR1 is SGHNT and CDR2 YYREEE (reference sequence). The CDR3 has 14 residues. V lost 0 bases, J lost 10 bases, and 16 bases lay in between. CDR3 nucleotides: TGTGCCAGCAGCTTGGAGGTGGCGCAGCGCGACTACACCTTC. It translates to CASSLEVAQRDYTF.

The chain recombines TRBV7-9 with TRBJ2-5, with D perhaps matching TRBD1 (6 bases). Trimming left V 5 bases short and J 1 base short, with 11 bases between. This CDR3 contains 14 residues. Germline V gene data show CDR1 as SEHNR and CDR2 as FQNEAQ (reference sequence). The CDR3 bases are TGTGCCAGCAGCGCCGACAGGCCCCAAGAGACCCAGTACTTC. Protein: CASSADRPQETQYF.

DNA of the CDR3: TGCAGCGGTGTCTCTAGGGAGACCCAGTACTTC. The encoded protein is CSGVSRETQYF. The chain is built from TRBV29-1 and TRBJ2-5; no clear D gene. From germline, CDR1 is SQVTM and CDR2 ANQGSEA. V was cut by 7 bases and J by 5 bases, with 11 bases left in between. The CDR3 extends over 11 amino acids.

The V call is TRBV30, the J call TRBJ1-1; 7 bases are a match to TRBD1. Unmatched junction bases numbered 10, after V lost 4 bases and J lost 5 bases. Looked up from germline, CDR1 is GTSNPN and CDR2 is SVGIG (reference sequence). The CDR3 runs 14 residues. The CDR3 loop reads CAWIMGGGKTEAFF. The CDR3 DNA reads TGTGCCTGGATCATGGGAGGGGGCAAGACTGAAGCTTTCTTT.

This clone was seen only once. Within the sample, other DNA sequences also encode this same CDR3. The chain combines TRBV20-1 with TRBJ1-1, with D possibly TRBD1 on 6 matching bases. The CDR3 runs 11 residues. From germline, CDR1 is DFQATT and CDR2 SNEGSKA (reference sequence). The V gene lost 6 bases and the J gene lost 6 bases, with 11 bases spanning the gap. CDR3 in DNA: TGCAGTGCGGAAGGACAGTCTGAAGCTTTCTTT. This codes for CSAEGQSEAFF.

The DNA of the CDR3 is TGTGCCAGCAGCTTGGAGGGTCAGCCCCAGCATTTT. Translation gives CASSLEGQPQHF. This chain connects TRBV5-6 to TRBJ1-5; D call uncertain. CDR1 SGHDT and CDR2 YYEEEE come from the germline V gene. V was shortened by 0 bases and J by 6 bases, with 4 bases between the two germline ends. The CDR3 is made up of 12 amino acids.

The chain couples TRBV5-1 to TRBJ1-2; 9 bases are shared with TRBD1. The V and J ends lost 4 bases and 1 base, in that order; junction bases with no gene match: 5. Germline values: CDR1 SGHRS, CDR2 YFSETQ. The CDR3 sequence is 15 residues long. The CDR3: CASSQDRGRNYGYTF. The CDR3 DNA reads TGCGCCAGCAGCCAGGACAGGGGTCGTAACTATGGCTACACCTTC.

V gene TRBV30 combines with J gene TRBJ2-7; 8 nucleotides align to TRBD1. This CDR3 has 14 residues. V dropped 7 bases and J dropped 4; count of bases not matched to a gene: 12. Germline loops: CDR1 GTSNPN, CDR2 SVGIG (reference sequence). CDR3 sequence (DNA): TGTGCCTTCTCACCGGGACAGGCGCTTTACGAGCAGTACTTC. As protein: CAFSPGQALYEQYF.

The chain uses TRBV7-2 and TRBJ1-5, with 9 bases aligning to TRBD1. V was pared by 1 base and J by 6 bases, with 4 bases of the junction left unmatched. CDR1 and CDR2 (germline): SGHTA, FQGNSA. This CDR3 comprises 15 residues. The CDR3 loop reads CASSLVGTGSQPQHF. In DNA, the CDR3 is TGTGCCAGCAGCTTAGTGGGGACAGGGAGTCAGCCCCAGCATTTT.

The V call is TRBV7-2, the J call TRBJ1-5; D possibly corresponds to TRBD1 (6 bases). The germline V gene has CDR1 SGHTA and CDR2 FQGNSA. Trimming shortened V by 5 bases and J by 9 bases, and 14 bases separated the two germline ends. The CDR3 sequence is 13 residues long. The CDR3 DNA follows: TGTGCCAGCAGCCGGACAGACGCACGGCCCCAGCATTTT. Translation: CASSRTDARPQHF.

The CDR3 is CAWSVQESTEAFF. DNA for the CDR3: TGTGCCTGGAGTGTCCAGGAGAGCACTGAAGCTTTCTTT. V usage is TRBV30 and J usage is TRBJ1-1; D unresolved. Deletions cut 0 bases from V and 4 bases from J, with 9 bases between. Germline V gene sequence: CDR1 GTSNPN, CDR2 SVGIG (reference sequence). The CDR3 spans 13 residues.

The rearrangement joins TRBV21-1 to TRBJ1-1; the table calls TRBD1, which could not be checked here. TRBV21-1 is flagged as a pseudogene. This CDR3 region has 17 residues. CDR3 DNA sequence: TGTGCCAGCAGCAAAGATACAGGGGGTGGCGAGAGCACTGAAGCTTTCTTT. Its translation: CASSKDTGGGESTEAFF.

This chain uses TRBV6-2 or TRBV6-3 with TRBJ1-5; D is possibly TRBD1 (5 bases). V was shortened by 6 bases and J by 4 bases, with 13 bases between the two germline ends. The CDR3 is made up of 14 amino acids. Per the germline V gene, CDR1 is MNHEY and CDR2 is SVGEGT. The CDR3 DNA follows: TGTGCCAGCAGCTTTGGGACGGGTAATCAGCCCCAGCATTTT. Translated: CASSFGTGNQPQHF.

CDR3 in amino acids: CASSFPGGSYEQYF. The CDR3, as DNA: TGCGCCAGCAGCTTTCCGGGGGGATCCTACGAGCAGTACTTC. The chain employs TRBV5-1 and TRBJ2-7, with TRBD2 matching over 7 bases. Per the germline V gene, CDR1 is SGHRS and CDR2 is YFSETQ. V gave up 2 bases and J gave up 1 base; unmatched junction bases: 3. This CDR3 comprises 14 residues.

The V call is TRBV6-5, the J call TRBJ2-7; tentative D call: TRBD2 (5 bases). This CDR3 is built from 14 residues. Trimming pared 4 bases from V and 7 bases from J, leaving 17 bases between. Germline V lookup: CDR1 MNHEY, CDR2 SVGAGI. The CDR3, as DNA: TGTGCCAGCAGTTCCCGCCGGGGTCCGGGGGAGCAGTACTTC. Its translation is CASSSRRGPGEQYF.

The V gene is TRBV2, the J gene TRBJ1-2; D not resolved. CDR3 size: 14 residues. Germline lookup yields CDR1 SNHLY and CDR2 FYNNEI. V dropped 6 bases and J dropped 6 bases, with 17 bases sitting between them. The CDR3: CASSVLIEHNGYTF. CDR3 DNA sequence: TGTGCCAGCAGCGTTCTGATTGAGCATAATGGCTACACCTTC.

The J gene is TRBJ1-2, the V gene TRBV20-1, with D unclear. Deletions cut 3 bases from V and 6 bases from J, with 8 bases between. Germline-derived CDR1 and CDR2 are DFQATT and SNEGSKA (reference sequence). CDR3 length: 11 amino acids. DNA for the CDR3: TGCAGTGCTAGCCCAACCGATGGCTACACCTTC. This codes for CSASPTDGYTF.

This CDR3 reads CASSEAEGAGNTIYF. Here the CDR3 DNA reads TGTGCCAGCAGTGAAGCTGAGGGGGCTGGAAACACCATATATTTT. This sequence joins TRBV6-1 and TRBJ1-3; tentatively, D is TRBD1 (6 bases). V was cut by 0 bases and J by 2 bases, with 8 bases left in between. In germline, CDR1 is MNHNS, CDR2 SASEGT. This CDR3 is 15 amino acids long.